The 5 T cell receptor beta chains below all came from one sample that was sequenced in a study of cytomegalovirus exposure and HLA in healthy donors. A multiplex PCR was run with 60 Vbeta primers and 13 Jbeta primers. Assay: immunoSEQ multiplex PCR; the TCRdb copy retains only in-frame clones and omits some. The sample includes about 190,000 clones, under 85% seen only once; the top ten take 1.6%. Sample: PBMCs. These receptors were obtained from a woman aged 18-29 years in good health and CMV-seronegative.

The chain employs TRBV7-8 and TRBJ2-1; TRBD2 aligns across 9 bases. The CDR3 loop spans 17 amino acids. The germline gives CDR1 SGHVS, CDR2 FQNEAQ. With 4 bases clipped from V and 4 bases from J, the junction kept 11 bases outside the gene matches. The CDR3 protein is CASSYPPAAGGYNEQFF. CDR3 nucleotides: TGTGCCAGCAGCTACCCCCCTGCGGCGGGGGGGTACAATGAGCAGTTCTTC.

The chain employs TRBV5-6 and TRBJ2-7; D remains unclear. Per the germline V gene, CDR1 is SGHDT and CDR2 is YYEEEE. CDR3 length equals 13 residues. Trimming shortened V by 0 bases and J by 3 bases, and 7 bases separated the two germline ends. The CDR3 loop reads CASSLVASYEQYF. CDR3 nucleotide sequence: TGTGCCAGCAGCTTGGTAGCTAGCTACGAGCAGTACTTC.

The table lists this clone with a count of one. The chain recombines TRBV6-5 with TRBJ2-7; maybe TRBD2 (6 bases). The germline V gene encodes CDR1 MNHEY and CDR2 SVGAGI. CDR3 length: 13 amino acids. V gave up 6 bases and J gave up 4 bases, with 13 bases separating them. CDR3 amino acids: CASSPTSLYEQYF. CDR3 bases: TGTGCCAGCAGCCCGACTAGTCTGTACGAGCAGTACTTC.

The genes are TRBV4-1 and TRBJ1-6, with 7 bases aligning to TRBD1. From germline, CDR1 is MGHRA and CDR2 YSYEKL. With V trimmed by 3 bases and J by 7 bases, 15 bases remained unmatched. The CDR3 is 18 amino acids. The CDR3 loop is CASSHLVKTGLGNSPLHF. The CDR3 region has the DNA TGCGCCAGCAGCCATCTCGTGAAGACAGGGTTAGGCAATTCACCCCTCCACTTT.

The chain is built from TRBV6-5 and TRBJ1-1, with D possibly matching TRBD1 (5 bases). Trimming took 7 bases from V and 0 from J, leaving 9 bases between them. Germline CDR1 and CDR2: MNHEY and SVGAGI. CDR3 length equals 13 residues. The DNA for the CDR3 is TGTGCCAGCAAAGGGGTTTTGAACACTGAAGCTTTCTTT. Translation gives CASKGVLNTEAFF.